A single sample gave rise to the 12 T cell receptor beta chains below, sequenced in a study of blood T cells in healthy people across ages. For the second PCR, which ran for about 6 to 12 cycles, a sample-barcoded 5' primer and a J-beta primer mix were used. Each CDR3 protein gets one entry after TCRdb re-called the 5' RACE reads with MiXCR. The sample includes around 1.1 million distinct CDR3 sequences, 35% to 40% seen only once; the top ten take 13%. The sequenced sample consisted of blood. The receptors come from a man aged 18 to 29 in good health.

The genes are TRBV27 and TRBJ2-1; D call uncertain. Per germline, CDR1 MNHEY and CDR2 SMNVEV (reference sequence). The length of the CDR3 is 13 residues. V lost 5 bases and J lost 6, with 11 bases in between. The CDR3 region is CASSDLGSNEQFF. The CDR3 DNA reads TGTGCCAGCAGTGATTTGGGTTCCAATGAGCAGTTCTTC.

The rearrangement links TRBV7-9 to TRBJ2-5; D is possibly TRBD2 (7 bases). Germline values: CDR1 SEHNR, CDR2 FQNEAQ (reference sequence). The CDR3 runs to 13 residues. V lost 7 bases to trimming and J lost 7 bases, with 16 bases between them. This CDR3 is CASNSGGLGTQYF. The CDR3 DNA reads as TGTGCCAGCAACTCGGGGGGCCTAGGGACCCAGTACTTC.

This clonotype was seen a few times. The chain couples TRBV10-3 to TRBJ2-3, with a weak D call TRBD1 (6 bases). The germline V gene has CDR1 ENHRY and CDR2 SYGVKD. The CDR3 length is 13 residues. Trimming took 0 bases from V and 10 from J, leaving 11 bases between them. For the CDR3, the DNA is TGTGCCATCAGTGAGTCCTACAGGGTGGCGCAGTATTTT. The encoded protein is CAISESYRVAQYF.

The chain is built from TRBV28 and TRBJ2-7; D is perhaps TRBD1 (5 bases). There are 12 residues in the CDR3. V lost 7 bases and J 7 bases, leaving 14 bases between the germline ends. The germline V gene has CDR1 MDHEN and CDR2 SYDVKM. The CDR3 coding sequence is TGTGCCAGCAAGGGTCCAGGGCTAGAGCAGTACTTC. Protein sequence: CASKGPGLEQYF.

The chain is built from TRBV6-5 and TRBJ2-1, with 7 bases aligning to TRBD1. This CDR3 comprises 18 residues. The V and J ends lost 4 bases and 13 bases, in that order; junction bases with no gene match: 25. CDR1 MNHEY and CDR2 SVGAGI come from the germline V gene. This chain's CDR3 is CASSSHSGGSVKGETQFF. In DNA form, the CDR3 reads TGTGCCAGCAGTTCACACTCAGGGGGTAGCGTCAAGGGAGAGACCCAGTTCTTC.

The chain has TRBV7-6 and TRBJ2-5; D is unclear. The germline CDR1 and CDR2 sequences are SGHVS and FNYEAQ. CDR3 length: 13 amino acids. Trimming pared 2 bases from V and 11 bases from J, leaving 15 bases between. The CDR3: CASSLRLNNEQYF. The CDR3 DNA reads TGTGCCAGCAGCTTAAGGCTAAACAATGAGCAGTACTTC. Variable domain in full (rest from reference TRBV7-6 and TRBJ2-5): GAGVSQSPRYKVTKRGQDVALRCDPISGHVSLYWYRQALGQGPEFLTYFNYEAQQDKSGLPNDRFSAERPEGSISTLTIQRTEQRDSAMYRCASSLRLNNEQYFGPGTRLLVL.

This clonotype occurred once. The J gene is TRBJ1-2, the V gene TRBV20-1, with 7 bases aligning to TRBD1. CDR3 size: 14 residues. J was trimmed by 3 bases and V by 2 bases; bases with no gene match: 6. Germline CDR1 and CDR2: DFQATT and SNEGSKA (reference sequence). For the CDR3, the DNA is TGCAGTGCTAGACGACAGGGCCTAGACTATGGCTACACCTTC. Protein product: CSARRQGLDYGYTF.

To note about this clonotype: Relative to the germline gene, one junction end is altered; a read error may explain this. In DNA form, the CDR3 reads TGCGCCAGCGGCTTGGTCCAGGGAGCCTACGAGCAGTACTTC. It is translated as CASGLVQGAYEQYF. The genes are TRBV5-1 and TRBJ2-7, with D perhaps given as TRBD1 or TRBD2 (5 bases each). CDR1 SGHRS and CDR2 YFSETQ come from the germline V gene. The CDR3 extends over 14 amino acids.

This clonotype showed up just a few times. The V and J genes are TRBV20-1 and TRBJ2-4, with D perhaps being TRBD1 or TRBD2 (5 bases each). V gave up 2 bases and J gave up 5 bases, with 13 bases separating them. The CDR3 loop spans 14 amino acids. The germline gives CDR1 DFQATT, CDR2 SNEGSKA (reference sequence). CDR3 in amino acids: CSARPSGRENIQYF. CDR3 DNA sequence: TGCAGTGCTAGACCTTCGGGACGAGAAAACATTCAGTACTTC.

CDR3 DNA sequence: TGTGCCAGCAGCTTATCCTCACAAAACATTCAGTACTTC. It encodes CASSLSSQNIQYF. The chain couples TRBV7-2 to TRBJ2-4; D is ambiguous. CDR1 and CDR2 from the germline V gene are SGHTA and FQGNSA. The CDR3 spans 13 residues. With 2 bases removed from V and 5 bases from J, the gap between germline ends came to 7 bases.

This clonotype was counted a few times. The genes are TRBV6-5 and TRBJ1-6, with 8 bases identical to TRBD1. Germline V CDR1 and CDR2: MNHEY, SVGAGI. The length of the CDR3 is 16 residues. With V trimmed by 0 bases and J by 6 bases, 4 bases remained unmatched. The CDR3 here is CASSYSTGASNSPLHF. CDR3 in DNA: TGTGCCAGCAGTTACTCGACAGGGGCATCTAATTCACCCCTCCACTTT.

A few counts support this clonotype. The genes are TRBV11-1 and TRBJ2-3; 7 nucleotides match TRBD1. The V and J ends lost 5 bases and 4 bases, in that order; junction bases with no gene match: 12. CDR3 length equals 16 residues. Germline V lookup: CDR1 SGHAT, CDR2 FQDESV (reference sequence). The CDR3 region is CASSPHPTGAADTQYF. As DNA, the CDR3 is TGTGCCAGCAGCCCTCACCCCACAGGGGCGGCAGATACGCAGTATTTT.